Listed below are T cell receptor beta chains from one sample, sequenced in a study of technical replicates of blood from several donors. The repertoire was sequenced with immunoSEQ multiplex PCR; TCRdb's copy has only in-frame clones and lacks some. The profile shows 64,000 or so clones, around 97% of them singletons. Material for sequencing was T cells isolated from PBMCs. The receptors shown here come from a human donor in good health. The CDR3 runs from the conserved cysteine through the conserved F or W. D genes are given only for firm matches. Clone sizes are given selectively: once, few, many, or a class where the clone is expanded.

V gene	clone size	D gene	J gene	CDR3 protein	CDR3 DNA
TRBV28	once	-	TRBJ1-2	CASRLPPNYGYTF	TGTGCCAGCAGACTACCCCCTAACTATGGCTACACCTTC
TRBV9	once	-	TRBJ2-1	CASSVASYNEQFF	TGTGCCAGCAGCGTAGCGTCCTACAATGAGCAGTTCTTC
TRBV12-5	-	-	TRBJ2-3	CASGLVLGEKSTDTQYF	TGTGCTAGTGGTTTGGTACTTGGAGAAAAGAGCACAGATACGCAGTATTTT
TRBV7-2	-	-	TRBJ2-7	CASSWGPGDEQYF	TGTGCCAGCAGCTGGGGTCCAGGGGACGAGCAGTACTTC
TRBV11-3	-	-	TRBJ2-7	CASRRGTPDVWVSEQYF	TGTGCCAGTCGGAGGGGTACTCCAGACGTCTGGGTTTCCGAGCAGTACTTC
TRBV6-1	-	TRBD2	TRBJ2-2	CASTWLAGDTGELFF	TGTGCCAGCACTTGGTTAGCGGGAGACACCGGGGAGCTGTTTTTT
TRBV28	once	TRBD1	TRBJ2-2	CASSPSGQGATGELFF	TGTGCCAGCAGTCCCTCTGGACAGGGGGCAACCGGGGAGCTGTTTTTT
TRBV15	-	-	TRBJ2-1	CATSRAEGERYNEQFF	TGTGCCACCAGCAGAGCCGAGGGGGAGAGGTACAATGAGCAGTTCTTC
TRBV28	once	TRBD1	TRBJ2-3	CASSPRTGIPDTQYF	TGTGCCAGCAGTCCCCGGACAGGGATCCCAGATACGCAGTATTTT
TRBV27	-	-	TRBJ1-2	CASSIFPNYGYTF	TGTGCCAGCAGCATTTTCCCTAACTATGGCTACACCTTC
TRBV25-1	-	TRBD2	TRBJ2-3	CASSERLTGLNTDTQYF	TGTGCCAGCAGTGAACGGTTAACGGGACTAAACACAGATACGCAGTATTTT
TRBV6-4	-	TRBD2	TRBJ2-3	CASSDREASTDTQYF	TGTGCCAGCAGTGACCGGGAGGCGAGCACAGATACGCAGTATTTT
TRBV5-1	-	TRBD1	TRBJ2-3	CASSPGQTTDTQYF	TGCGCCAGCAGCCCGGGACAGACCACAGATACGCAGTATTTT
TRBV4-1	-	TRBD1	TRBJ1-2	CASSLSFGTVSGYTF	TGCGCCAGCAGCCTATCTTTCGGGACAGTTAGCGGCTACACCTTC
TRBV20-1	-	-	TRBJ2-1	CSARRDNEQFF	TGCAGTGCCAGGCGGGACAATGAGCAGTTCTTC
TRBV19	-	-	TRBJ2-7	CASSKSGITVRAVEQYF	TGTGCCAGTAGTAAATCAGGTATCACTGTCAGGGCGGTCGAGCAGTACTTC
TRBV7-9	-	TRBD1	TRBJ1-2	CASSLGTGGKDYGYTF	TGTGCCAGCAGCCTCGGGACAGGGGGCAAGGACTATGGCTACACCTTC
TRBV4-1	-	TRBD1	TRBJ2-1	CASSQVRGRRNEQFF	TGCGCCAGCAGCCAAGTCAGGGGGCGCCGAAATGAGCAGTTCTTC
TRBV5-1	-	-	TRBJ2-7	CASSSRMGYEQYF	TGCGCCAGCAGCTCTAGGATGGGTTACGAGCAGTACTTC
TRBV6-4	-	-	TRBJ2-3	CASRRQETDTQYF	TGTGCCAGCAGACGACAGGAGACAGATACGCAGTATTTT
TRBV2	-	-	TRBJ2-7	CASGDGLTRAEQYF	TGTGCCAGCGGTGACGGTTTGACGAGGGCCGAGCAGTACTTC
TRBV10-3	-	TRBD1	TRBJ1-1	CAIRPTGSTEAFF	TGTGCCATCAGGCCGACAGGGTCCACTGAAGCTTTCTTT
TRBV6-4	-	TRBD1	TRBJ1-1	CASSDSPGQGTTEAFF	TGTGCCAGCAGTGACTCGCCCGGACAGGGTACCACTGAAGCTTTCTTT
TRBV28	-	TRBD1	TRBJ1-4	CASRSNTGGGEKLFF	TGTGCCAGCAGATCTAATACAGGGGGTGGGGAAAAACTGTTTTTT
TRBV6-5	-	-	TRBJ1-5	CASSYPLSQPQHF	TGTGCCAGCAGTTACCCCCTAAGTCAGCCCCAGCATTTT
TRBV5-6	-	-	TRBJ2-3	CASSLGWTGTDTQYF	TGTGCCAGCAGCTTGGGCTGGACAGGCACAGATACGCAGTATTTT
TRBV28	-	-	TRBJ1-3	CASSLTRHSGNTIYF	TGTGCCAGCAGTTTAACAAGACACTCTGGAAACACCATATATTTT
TRBV28	-	-	TRBJ1-3	CASIQGRKTGNTIYF	TGTGCCAGTATACAGGGTCGTAAAACTGGAAACACCATATATTTT